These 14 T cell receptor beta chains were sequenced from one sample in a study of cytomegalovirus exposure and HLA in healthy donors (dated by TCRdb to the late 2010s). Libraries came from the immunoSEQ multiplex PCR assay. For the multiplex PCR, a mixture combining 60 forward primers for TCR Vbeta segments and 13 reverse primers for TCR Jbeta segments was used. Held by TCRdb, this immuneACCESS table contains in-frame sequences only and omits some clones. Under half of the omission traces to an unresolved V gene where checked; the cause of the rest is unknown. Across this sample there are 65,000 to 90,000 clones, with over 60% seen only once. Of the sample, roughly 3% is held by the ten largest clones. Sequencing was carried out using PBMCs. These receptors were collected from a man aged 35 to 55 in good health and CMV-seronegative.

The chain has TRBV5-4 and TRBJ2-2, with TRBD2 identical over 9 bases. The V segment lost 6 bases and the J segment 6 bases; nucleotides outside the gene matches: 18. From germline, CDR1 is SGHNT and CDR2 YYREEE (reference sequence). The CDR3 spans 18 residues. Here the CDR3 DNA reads TGTGCCAGCACCCGCACCAGCGGGGGGCCCTATCGGTCCGGGGAGCTGTTTTTT. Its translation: CASTRTSGGPYRSGELFF.

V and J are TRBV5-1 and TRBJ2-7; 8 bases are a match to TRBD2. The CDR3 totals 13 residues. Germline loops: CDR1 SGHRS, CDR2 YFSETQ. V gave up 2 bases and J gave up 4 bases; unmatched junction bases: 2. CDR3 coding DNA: TGCGCCAGCAGCTTAGCGGGGGTTTACGAGCAGTACTTC. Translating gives CASSLAGVYEQYF.

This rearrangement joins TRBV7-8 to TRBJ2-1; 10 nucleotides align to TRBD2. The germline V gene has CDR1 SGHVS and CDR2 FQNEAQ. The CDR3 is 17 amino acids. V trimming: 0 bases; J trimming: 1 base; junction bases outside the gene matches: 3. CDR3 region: CASSLASGGASYNEQFF. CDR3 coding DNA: TGTGCCAGCAGCTTAGCAAGCGGGGGGGCATCCTACAATGAGCAGTTCTTC.

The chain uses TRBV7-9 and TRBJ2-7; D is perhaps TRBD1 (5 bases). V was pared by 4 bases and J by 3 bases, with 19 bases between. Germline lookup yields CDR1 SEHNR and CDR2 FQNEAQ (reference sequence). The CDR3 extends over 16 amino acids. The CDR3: CASSSGEGADIYEQYF. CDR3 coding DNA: TGTGCCAGCAGCTCTGGAGAAGGGGCAGATATCTACGAGCAGTACTTC.

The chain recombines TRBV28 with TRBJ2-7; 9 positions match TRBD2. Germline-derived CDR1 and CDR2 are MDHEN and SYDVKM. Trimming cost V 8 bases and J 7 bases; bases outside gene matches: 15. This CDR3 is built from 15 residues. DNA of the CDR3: TGTGCCAGCCAGTCAGCGGGGACTAGCCCTCGGGAGCAGTACTTC. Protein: CASQSAGTSPREQYF.

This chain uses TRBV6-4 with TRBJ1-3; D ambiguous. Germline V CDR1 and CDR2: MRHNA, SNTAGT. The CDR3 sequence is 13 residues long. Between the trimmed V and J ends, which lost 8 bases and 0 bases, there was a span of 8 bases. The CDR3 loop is CASRLNSGNTIYF. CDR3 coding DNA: TGTGCCAGCCGACTGAACTCTGGAAACACCATATATTTT.

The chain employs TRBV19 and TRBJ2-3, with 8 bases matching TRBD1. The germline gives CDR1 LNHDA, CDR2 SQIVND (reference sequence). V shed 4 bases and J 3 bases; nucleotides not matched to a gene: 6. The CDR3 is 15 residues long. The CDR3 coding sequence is TGTGCCAGTAGTAGACAAACAGGGGGGACAGATACGCAGTATTTT. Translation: CASSRQTGGTDTQYF.

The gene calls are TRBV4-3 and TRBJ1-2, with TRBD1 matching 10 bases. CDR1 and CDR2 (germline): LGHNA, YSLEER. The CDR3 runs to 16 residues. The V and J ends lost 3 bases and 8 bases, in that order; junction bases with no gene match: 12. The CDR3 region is CASSHDLGTGAWGYTF. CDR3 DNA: TGCGCCAGCAGCCACGACCTAGGGACAGGGGCCTGGGGCTACACCTTC.

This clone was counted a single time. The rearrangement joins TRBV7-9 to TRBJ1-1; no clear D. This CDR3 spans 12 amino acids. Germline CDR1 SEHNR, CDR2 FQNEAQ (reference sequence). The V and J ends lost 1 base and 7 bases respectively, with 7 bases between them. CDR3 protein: CASSLDPCEAFF. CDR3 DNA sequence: TGTGCCAGCAGCTTAGATCCGTGTGAAGCTTTCTTT.

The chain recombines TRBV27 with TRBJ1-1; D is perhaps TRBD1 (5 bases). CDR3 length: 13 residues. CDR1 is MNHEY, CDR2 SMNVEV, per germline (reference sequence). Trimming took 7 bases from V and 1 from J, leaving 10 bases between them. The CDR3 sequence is CASTGFGNTEAFF. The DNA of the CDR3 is TGTGCCAGCACAGGGTTCGGGAACACTGAAGCTTTCTTT.

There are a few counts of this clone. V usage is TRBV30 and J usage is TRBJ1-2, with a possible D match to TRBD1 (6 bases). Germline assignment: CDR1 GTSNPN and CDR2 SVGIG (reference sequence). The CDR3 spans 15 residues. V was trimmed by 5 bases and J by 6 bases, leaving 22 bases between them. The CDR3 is CAWGKFEQGGDGYTF. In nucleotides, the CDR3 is TGTGCCTGGGGGAAGTTTGAACAGGGTGGTGATGGCTACACCTTC.

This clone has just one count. In DNA, the CDR3 is TGTGCCAGCAGTTTGGGGCAGGGTTGGTACGAGCAGTACTTC. Protein product: CASSLGQGWYEQYF. V gene TRBV27 combines with J gene TRBJ2-7, with D possibly matching TRBD1 (5 bases). Trimming cost V 3 bases and J 4 bases, with 13 bases left between them. Germline assignment: CDR1 MNHEY and CDR2 SMNVEV (reference sequence). The CDR3 spans 14 residues.

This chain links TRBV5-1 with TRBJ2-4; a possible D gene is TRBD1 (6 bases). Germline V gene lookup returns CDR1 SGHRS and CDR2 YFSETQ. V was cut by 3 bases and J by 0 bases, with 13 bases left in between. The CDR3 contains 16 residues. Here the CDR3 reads CASSSQGLLAKNIQYF. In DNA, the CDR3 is TGCGCCAGCAGCTCACAGGGCCTCCTAGCCAAAAACATTCAGTACTTC.

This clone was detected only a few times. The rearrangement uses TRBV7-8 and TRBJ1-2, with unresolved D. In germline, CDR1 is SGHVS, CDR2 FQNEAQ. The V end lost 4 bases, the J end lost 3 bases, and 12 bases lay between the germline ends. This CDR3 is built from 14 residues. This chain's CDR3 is CASSSVIDYYGYTF. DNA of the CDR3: TGTGCCAGCAGCTCCGTGATAGATTACTATGGCTACACCTTC.